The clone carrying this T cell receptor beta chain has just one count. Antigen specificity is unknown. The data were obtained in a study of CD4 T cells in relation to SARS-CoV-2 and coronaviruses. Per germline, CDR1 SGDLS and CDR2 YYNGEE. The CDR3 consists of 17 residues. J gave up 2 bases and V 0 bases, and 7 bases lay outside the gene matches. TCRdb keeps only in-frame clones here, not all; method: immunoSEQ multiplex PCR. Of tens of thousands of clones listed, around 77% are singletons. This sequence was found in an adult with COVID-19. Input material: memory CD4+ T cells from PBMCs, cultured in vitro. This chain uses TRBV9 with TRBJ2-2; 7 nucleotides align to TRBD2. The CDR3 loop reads CASSVVASGPNTGELFF. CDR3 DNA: TGTGCCAGCAGCGTAGTGGCTAGCGGCCCCAACACCGGGGAGCTGTTTTTT.